Listed below are T cell receptor beta chains from one sample, sequenced in a study of CD4+ T cells in melanoma. TCRdb's copy holds only in-frame clones and misses some; the assay was immunoSEQ multiplex PCR. The data show 90,000 to 130,000 clones, around 92% seen once. The sample consisted of peripheral blood. The receptors shown here come from a human donor with melanoma. The CDR3 runs from the conserved cysteine through the conserved F or W. Fields, in order: clone size, J gene, D gene, V gene, CDR3 protein, CDR3 DNA. D genes are given only for firm matches. Not every row has a clone size; where given, it reads once, few, many or a size class.

>once|TRBJ2-7|-|TRBV6-1
CASSDGSGAYEQYF
TGTGCCAGCAGTGATGGCAGTGGGGCCTACGAGCAGTACTTC
>-|TRBJ2-7|TRBD2|TRBV27
CASSLSLTSGRARLAGQYF
TGTGCCAGCAGTTTATCCCTGACTAGCGGGAGGGCCCGGCTCGCGGGGCAGTACTTC
>-|TRBJ1-2|TRBD1|TRBV7-3
CASSRGQSYGYTF
TGTGCCAGCAGCCGGGGACAGTCCTATGGCTACACCTTC
>-|TRBJ2-1|TRBD2|TRBV5-6
CASSLRVAGPLEQFF
TGTGCCAGCAGCTTGAGGGTAGCGGGACCCCTTGAGCAGTTCTTC
>-|TRBJ2-3|TRBD2|TRBV7-2
CASSFGLAGASTDTQYF
TGTGCCAGCAGCTTTGGACTAGCGGGTGCTAGCACAGATACGCAGTATTTT
>-|TRBJ2-2|-|TRBV11-3
CASSAHRSGELFF
TGTGCCAGCAGCGCCCACAGGTCCGGGGAGCTGTTTTTT
>-|TRBJ2-1|TRBD2|TRBV7-3
CASSSTSGSREQFF
TGTGCCAGCAGCTCAACTAGCGGGAGCCGGGAGCAGTTCTTC
>-|TRBJ2-5|-|TRBV9
CASSPLAEETQYF
TGTGCCAGCAGCCCCCTGGCGGAAGAGACCCAGTACTTC
>-|TRBJ2-4|TRBD2|TRBV27
CASSSLAGGSKNIQYF
TGTGCCAGCAGTTCGTTAGCGGGGGGTTCCAAAAACATTCAGTACTTC
>-|TRBJ2-1|-|TRBV7-2
CASILRTGSYNEQFF
TGTGCCAGCATCCTTCGTACAGGATCCTACAATGAGCAGTTCTTC
>-|TRBJ2-3|-|TRBV19
CASSIDSLASTQYF
TGTGCCAGTAGTATAGATTCTCTAGCGTCTACGCAGTATTTT
>-|TRBJ2-3|TRBD2|TRBV13
CATQPSGRIADTQYF
TGTGCCACACAACCTAGCGGGAGGATCGCAGATACGCAGTATTTT
>-|TRBJ2-7|TRBD1|TRBV5-5
CASRGGQVLSYEQYF
TGTGCCAGCAGGGGGGGACAGGTGTTATCCTACGAGCAGTACTTC
>-|TRBJ1-1|-|TRBV6-6
CASSFQKNTEAFF
TGTGCCAGCAGTTTTCAGAAGAACACTGAAGCTTTCTTT
>-|TRBJ2-1|-|TRBV19
CASSIDGTSREQFF
TGTGCCAGTAGTATAGATGGGACGAGCCGCGAGCAGTTCTTC
>-|TRBJ2-3|-|TRBV18
CASSLPGADTQYF
TGTGCCAGCTCACTGCCGGGGGCAGATACGCAGTATTTT
>-|TRBJ2-7|TRBD2|TRBV4-3
CASSQETFYESGSGYEQYF
TGCGCCAGCAGCCAAGAGACCTTTTACGAGAGCGGGAGTGGGTACGAGCAGTACTTC
>-|TRBJ2-5|-|TRBV10-2
CASSQDWQETQYF
TGCGCCAGCAGTCAGGACTGGCAAGAGACCCAGTACTTC
>-|TRBJ2-3|TRBD2|TRBV7-3
CASSLTSGASTDTQYF
TGTGCCAGCAGCTTAACTAGCGGGGCGAGCACAGATACGCAGTATTTT
>-|TRBJ2-1|TRBD2|TRBV9
CASSARTSGASYNEQFF
TGTGCCAGCAGCGCGAGGACTAGCGGGGCTTCCTACAATGAGCAGTTCTTC
>-|TRBJ2-1|TRBD1|TRBV15
CATGRGNRGGNEQFF
TGTGCCACCGGCCGGGGAAACAGGGGTGGGAATGAGCAGTTCTTC
>-|TRBJ2-1|-|TRBV11-1
CASSTEGLSREQFF
TGTGCCAGCAGTACCGAAGGACTGTCCCGGGAGCAGTTCTTC
>-|TRBJ2-2|TRBD1|TRBV27
CASSLGLERGRVTGELFF
TGTGCCAGCAGTTTAGGCCTAGAAAGGGGGCGCGTCACCGGGGAGCTGTTTTTT
>-|TRBJ2-7|-|TRBV7-2
CASSLVRHEQYF
TGTGCCAGCAGCTTAGTGCGCCACGAGCAGTACTTC
>-|TRBJ2-3|TRBD2|TRBV5-1
CASRPGLAKDTQYF
TGCGCCAGCAGACCGGGACTAGCGAAGGATACGCAGTATTTT
>-|TRBJ1-1|TRBD1|TRBV5-4
CASSPSPTGNNEAFF
TGTGCCAGCAGCCCCAGCCCGACAGGGAATAATGAAGCTTTCTTT
>-|TRBJ2-2|-|TRBV12-5
CASGTTGTSTGELFF
TGTGCTAGTGGTACAACCGGGACATCGACCGGGGAGCTGTTTTTT
>-|TRBJ1-2|-|TRBV19
CASSWSNYGYTF
TGTGCCAGTAGTTGGTCGAACTATGGCTACACCTTC
>-|TRBJ2-5|-|TRBV28
CASAQWSVKTQYF
TGTGCCAGCGCCCAATGGAGCGTGAAGACCCAGTACTTC
>-|TRBJ2-1|TRBD2|TRBV2
CASSEAGGSSGGEQFF
TGTGCCAGCAGTGAAGCCGGGGGATCTAGCGGGGGAGAGCAGTTCTTC
>-|TRBJ1-2|-|TRBV7-2
CASSLETQNYGYTF
TGTGCCAGCAGCTTAGAAACACAGAACTATGGCTACACCTTC
>-|TRBJ2-7|TRBD2|TRBV7-2
CASSFSPAGGLEQYF
TGTGCCAGCAGCTTCTCCCCCGCGGGGGGGCTCGAGCAGTACTTC
>-|TRBJ2-3|-|TRBV5-1
CASSLTDTQYF
TGCGCCAGCAGCCTAACAGATACGCAGTATTTT
>-|TRBJ1-1|-|TRBV6-6
CASSVRGSETEAFF
TGTGCCAGCAGTGTAAGGGGGAGCGAGACTGAAGCTTTCTTT
>-|TRBJ1-1|-|TRBV6-6
CASTPIRFDTEAFF
TGTGCCAGCACCCCAATTAGGTTTGACACTGAAGCTTTCTTT
>-|TRBJ1-2|TRBD1|TRBV7-2
CASSLRQGEGYTF
TGTGCCAGCAGCTTACGACAGGGTGAAGGCTACACCTTC
>-|TRBJ1-5|-|TRBV6-1
CASSTGPNQPQHF
TGTGCCAGCAGTACAGGGCCCAATCAGCCCCAGCATTTT
>-|TRBJ2-7|-|TRBV4-2
CASSRSTGPSSYEQYF
TGTGCCAGCAGCCGCTCGACGGGACCAAGCTCCTACGAGCAGTACTTC
>-|TRBJ2-1|TRBD2|TRBV11-2
CASSPSGTYNEQFF
TGTGCCAGCAGCCCTAGCGGGACCTACAATGAGCAGTTCTTC
>-|TRBJ2-5|TRBD2|TRBV4-2
CASSRIREGTRGLDQETQYF
TGTGCCAGCAGCCGGATAAGAGAGGGGACTAGAGGACTGGACCAAGAGACCCAGTACTTC
>-|TRBJ2-1|TRBD2|TRBV5-4
CASSFQREGNNEQFF
TGTGCCAGCAGCTTCCAGCGGGAGGGGAATAATGAGCAGTTCTTC
>once|TRBJ2-1|-|TRBV28
CASSFLGNSVYNEQFF
TGTGCCAGCAGTTTCCTCGGGAACTCCGTATACAATGAGCAGTTCTTC
>-|TRBJ2-5|-|TRBV7-3
CASSPGIVGETQYF
TGTGCCAGCAGCCCAGGGATAGTGGGGGAGACCCAGTACTTC